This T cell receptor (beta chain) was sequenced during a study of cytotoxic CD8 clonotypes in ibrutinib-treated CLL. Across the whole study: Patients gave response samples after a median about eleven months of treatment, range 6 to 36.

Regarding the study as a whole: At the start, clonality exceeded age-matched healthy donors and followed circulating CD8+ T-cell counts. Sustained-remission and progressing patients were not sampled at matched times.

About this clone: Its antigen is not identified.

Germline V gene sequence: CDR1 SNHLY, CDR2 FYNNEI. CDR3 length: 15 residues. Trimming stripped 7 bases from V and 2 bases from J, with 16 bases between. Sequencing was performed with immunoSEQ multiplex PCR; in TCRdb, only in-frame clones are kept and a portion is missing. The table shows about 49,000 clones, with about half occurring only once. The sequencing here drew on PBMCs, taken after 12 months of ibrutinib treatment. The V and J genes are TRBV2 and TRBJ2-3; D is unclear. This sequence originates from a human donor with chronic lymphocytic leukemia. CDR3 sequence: CASIRSAAFTDTQYF. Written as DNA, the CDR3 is TGTGCCAGCATTCGTTCAGCCGCTTTCACAGATACGCAGTATTTT.